The entry below gives a single T cell receptor (beta chain) sequence along with its context. Its antigen is still unknown. This record comes from a study of cytomegalovirus exposure and HLA in healthy donors. The PCR had 60 Vbeta and 13 Jbeta primers. Repertoires were generated with immunoSEQ multiplex PCR, while TCRdb's copy carries only in-frame clones and drops some. The sample holds some 110,000 clones, 76% seen once. The V gene end was trimmed by 5 bases and the J gene end by 7 bases; junction bases not matched to a gene: 4. The CDR3 extends over 13 amino acids. In germline, CDR1 is SGHTA, CDR2 FQGNSA. Study findings and constraints: Segments of the TCR beta V type were, in most cases, productive about 87% or about 30% of the time in an earlier analysis.

The source is a man aged 35-49 years in good health and CMV-seropositive. This chain uses TRBV7-2 with TRBJ2-1; 8 bases are a match to TRBD1. The sample consisted of PBMCs. CDR3 DNA: TGTGCCAGCAGCAAGGACAGGGTGAATGAGCAGTTCTTC. This sequence encodes CASSKDRVNEQFF.